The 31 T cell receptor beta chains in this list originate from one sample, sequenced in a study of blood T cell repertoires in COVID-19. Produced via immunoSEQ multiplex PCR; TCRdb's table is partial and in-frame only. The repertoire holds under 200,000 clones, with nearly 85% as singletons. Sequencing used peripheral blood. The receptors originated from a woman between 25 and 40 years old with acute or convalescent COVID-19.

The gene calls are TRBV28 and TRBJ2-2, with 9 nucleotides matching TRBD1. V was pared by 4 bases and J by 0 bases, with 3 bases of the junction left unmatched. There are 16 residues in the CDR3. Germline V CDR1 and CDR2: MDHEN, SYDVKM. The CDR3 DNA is TGTGCCAGCAGTTCCTGGACAGGGGCGAACACCGGGGAGCTGTTTTTT. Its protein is CASSSWTGANTGELFF.

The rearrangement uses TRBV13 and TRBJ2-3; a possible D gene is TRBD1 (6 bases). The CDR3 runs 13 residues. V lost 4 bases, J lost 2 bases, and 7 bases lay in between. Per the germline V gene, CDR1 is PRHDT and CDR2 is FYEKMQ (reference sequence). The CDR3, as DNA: TGTGCCAGCAGCTGGGACAACACAGATACGCAGTATTTT. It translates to CASSWDNTDTQYF.

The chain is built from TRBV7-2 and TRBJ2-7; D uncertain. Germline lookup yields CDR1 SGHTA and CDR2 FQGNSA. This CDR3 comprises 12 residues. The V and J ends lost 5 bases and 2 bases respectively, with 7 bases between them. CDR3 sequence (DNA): TGTGCCAGCAGCAGTGACACCTACGAGCAGTACTTC. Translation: CASSSDTYEQYF.

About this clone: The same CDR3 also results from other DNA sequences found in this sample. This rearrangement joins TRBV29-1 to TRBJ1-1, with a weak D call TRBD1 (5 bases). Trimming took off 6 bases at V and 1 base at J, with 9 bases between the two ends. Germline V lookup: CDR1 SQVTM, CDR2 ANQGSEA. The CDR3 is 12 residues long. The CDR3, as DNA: TGCAGCGTAATAAGGGGGAACACTGAAGCTTTCTTT. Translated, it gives CSVIRGNTEAFF.

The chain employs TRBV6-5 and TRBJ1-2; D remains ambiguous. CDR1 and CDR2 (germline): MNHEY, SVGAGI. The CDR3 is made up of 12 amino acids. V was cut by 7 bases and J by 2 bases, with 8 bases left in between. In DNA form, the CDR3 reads TGTGCCAGCATGAGGCTGAACTATGGCTACACCTTC. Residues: CASMRLNYGYTF.

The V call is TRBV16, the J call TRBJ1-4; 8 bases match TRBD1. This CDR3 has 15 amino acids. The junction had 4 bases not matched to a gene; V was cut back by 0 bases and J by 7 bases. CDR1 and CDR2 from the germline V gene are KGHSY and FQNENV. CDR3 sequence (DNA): TGTGCCAGCAGCCAATCCGGACAGGGATCTGAAAAACTGTTTTTT. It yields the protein CASSQSGQGSEKLFF.

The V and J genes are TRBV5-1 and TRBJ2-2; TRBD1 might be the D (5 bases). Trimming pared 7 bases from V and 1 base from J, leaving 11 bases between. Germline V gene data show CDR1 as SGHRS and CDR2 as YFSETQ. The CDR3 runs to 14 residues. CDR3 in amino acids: CASGYDRNTGELFF. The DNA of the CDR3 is TGCGCCAGCGGCTATGACAGGAACACCGGGGAGCTGTTTTTT.

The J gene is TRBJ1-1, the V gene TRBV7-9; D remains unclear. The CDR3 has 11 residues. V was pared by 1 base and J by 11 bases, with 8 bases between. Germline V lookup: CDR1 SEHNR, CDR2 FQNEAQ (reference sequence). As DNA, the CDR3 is TGTGCCAGCAGCTTAGGGGCAAGGGCTTTCTTT. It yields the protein CASSLGARAFF.

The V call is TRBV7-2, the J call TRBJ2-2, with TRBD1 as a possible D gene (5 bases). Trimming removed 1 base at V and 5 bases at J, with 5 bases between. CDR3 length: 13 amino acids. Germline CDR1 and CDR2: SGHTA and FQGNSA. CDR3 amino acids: CASSLGQTGELFF. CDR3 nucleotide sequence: TGTGCCAGCAGCTTAGGACAGACCGGGGAGCTGTTTTTT.

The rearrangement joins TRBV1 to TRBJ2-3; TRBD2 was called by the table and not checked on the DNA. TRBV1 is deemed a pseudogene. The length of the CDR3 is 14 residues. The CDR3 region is CTSSPQGSADTQYF. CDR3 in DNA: TGCACCAGCAGCCCGCAAGGAAGCGCAGATACGCAGTATTTT.

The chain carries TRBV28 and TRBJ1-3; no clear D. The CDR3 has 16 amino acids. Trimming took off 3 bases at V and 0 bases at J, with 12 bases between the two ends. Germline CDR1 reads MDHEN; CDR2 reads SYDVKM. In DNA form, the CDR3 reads TGTGCCAGCAGTTTTCTGAGAGGATACTCTGGAAACACCATATATTTT. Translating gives CASSFLRGYSGNTIYF.

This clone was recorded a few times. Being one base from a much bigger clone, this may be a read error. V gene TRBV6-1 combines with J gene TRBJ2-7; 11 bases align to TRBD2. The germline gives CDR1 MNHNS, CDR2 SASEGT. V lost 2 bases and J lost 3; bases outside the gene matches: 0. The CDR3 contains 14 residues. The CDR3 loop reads CASSELAGGYEQYF. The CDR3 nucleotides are TGTGCCAGCAGTGAACTAGCGGGAGGCTACGAGCAGTACTTC.

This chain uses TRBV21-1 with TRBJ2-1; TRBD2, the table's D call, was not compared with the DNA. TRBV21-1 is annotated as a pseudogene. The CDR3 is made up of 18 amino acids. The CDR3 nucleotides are TGTGCCAGCAGCAGCGGAAAAATTAGCGGCCTTCCCTACAATGAGCAGTTCTTC. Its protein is CASSSGKISGLPYNEQFF.

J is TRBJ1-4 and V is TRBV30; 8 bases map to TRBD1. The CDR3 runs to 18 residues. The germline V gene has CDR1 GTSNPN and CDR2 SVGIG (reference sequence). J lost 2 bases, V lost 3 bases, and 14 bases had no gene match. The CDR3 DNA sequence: TGTGCCTGGAGCCTATCATCCTCCTACAGGGGGACTAATGAAAAACTGTTTTTT. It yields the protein CAWSLSSSYRGTNEKLFF.

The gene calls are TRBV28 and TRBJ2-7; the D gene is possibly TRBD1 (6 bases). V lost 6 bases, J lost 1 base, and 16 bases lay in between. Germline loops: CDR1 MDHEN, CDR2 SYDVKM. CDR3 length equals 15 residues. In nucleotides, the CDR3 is TGTGCCAGCAGAAAAAGAAACAGGGTGTCCTACGAGCAGTACTTC. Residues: CASRKRNRVSYEQYF.

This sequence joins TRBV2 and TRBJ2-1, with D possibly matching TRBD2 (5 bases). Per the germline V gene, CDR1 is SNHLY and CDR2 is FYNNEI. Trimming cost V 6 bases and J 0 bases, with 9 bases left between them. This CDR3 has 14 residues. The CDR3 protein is CASRIRDSYNEQFF. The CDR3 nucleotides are TGTGCCAGCAGGATCCGGGACTCCTACAATGAGCAGTTCTTC. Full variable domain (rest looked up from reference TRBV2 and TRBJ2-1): EPEVTQTPSHQVTQMGQEVILRCVPISNHLYFYWYRQILGQKVEFLVSFYNNEISEKSEIFDDQFSVERPDGSNFTLKIRSTKLEDSAMYFCASRIRDSYNEQFFGPGTRLTVL.

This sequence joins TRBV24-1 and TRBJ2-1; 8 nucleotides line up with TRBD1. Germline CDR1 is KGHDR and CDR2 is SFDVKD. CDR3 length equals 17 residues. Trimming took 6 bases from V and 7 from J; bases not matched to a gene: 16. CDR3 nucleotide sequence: TGTGCCACCAGTTATGCAATGGGGACAGGCAGGCCAAATGAGCAGTTCTTC. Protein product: CATSYAMGTGRPNEQFF.

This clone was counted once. In nucleotides, the CDR3 is TGTGCCAGTAGTACCCAACTAGCGGGAGTGAAAGATACGCAGTATTTT. Protein product: CASSTQLAGVKDTQYF. This sequence joins TRBV19 and TRBJ2-3; the match to TRBD2 covers 11 bases. CDR1 and CDR2 (germline): LNHDA, SQIVND (reference sequence). The trim removed 4 bases at V and 5 bases at J, leaving 8 bases unmatched. There are 16 residues in the CDR3.

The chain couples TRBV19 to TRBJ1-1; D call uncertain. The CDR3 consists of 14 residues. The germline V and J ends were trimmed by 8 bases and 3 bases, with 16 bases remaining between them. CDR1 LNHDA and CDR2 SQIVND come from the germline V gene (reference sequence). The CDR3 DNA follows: TGTGCCAGTCGGGGTGGGGTAGCGGACACTGAAGCTTTCTTT. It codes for CASRGGVADTEAFF.

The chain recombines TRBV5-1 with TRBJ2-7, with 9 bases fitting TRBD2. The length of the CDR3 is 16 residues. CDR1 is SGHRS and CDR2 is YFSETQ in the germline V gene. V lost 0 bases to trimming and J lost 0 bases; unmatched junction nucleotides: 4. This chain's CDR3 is CASSLAASGISYEQYF. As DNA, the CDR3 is TGCGCCAGCAGCTTGGCCGCTAGCGGGATCTCCTACGAGCAGTACTTC.

CDR3 protein: CASSLEYRGRTSYEQYF. Written as DNA, the CDR3 is TGCGCCAGCAGCTTGGAGTACAGGGGGCGTACCTCCTACGAGCAGTACTTC. The rearrangement links TRBV5-1 to TRBJ2-7; 9 bases are shared with TRBD1. The CDR3 length is 17 residues. Germline loops: CDR1 SGHRS, CDR2 YFSETQ. The V segment lost 0 bases and the J segment 0 bases; nucleotides outside the gene matches: 7. Drawing the rest from reference TRBV5-1 and TRBJ2-7, the complete variable domain is KAGVTQTPRYLIKTRGQQVTLSCSPISGHRSVSWYQQTPGQGLQFLFEYFSETQRNKGNFPGRFSGRQFSNSRSEMNVSTLELGDSALYLCASSLEYRGRTSYEQYFGPGTRLTVT.

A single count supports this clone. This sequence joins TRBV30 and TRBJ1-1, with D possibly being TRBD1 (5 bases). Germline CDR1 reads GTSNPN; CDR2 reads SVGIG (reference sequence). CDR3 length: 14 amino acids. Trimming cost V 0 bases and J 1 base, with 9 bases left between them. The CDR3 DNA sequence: TGTGCCTGGAGTGTAAGTAGGGGGAACACTGAAGCTTTCTTT. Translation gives CAWSVSRGNTEAFF.

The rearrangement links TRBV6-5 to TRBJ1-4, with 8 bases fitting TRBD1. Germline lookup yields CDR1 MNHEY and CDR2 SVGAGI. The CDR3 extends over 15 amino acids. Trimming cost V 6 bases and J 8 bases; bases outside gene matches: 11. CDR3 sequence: CASSSDRVSNEKLFF. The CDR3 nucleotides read TGTGCCAGCAGCTCGGACAGGGTATCGAACGAAAAACTGTTTTTT.

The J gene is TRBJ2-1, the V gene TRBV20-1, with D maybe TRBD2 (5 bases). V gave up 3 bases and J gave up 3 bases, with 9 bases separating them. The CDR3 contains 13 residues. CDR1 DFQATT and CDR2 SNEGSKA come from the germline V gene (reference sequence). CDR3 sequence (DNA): TGCAGTGCTAGTACTAGTTTCTACAATGAGCAGTTCTTC. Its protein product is CSASTSFYNEQFF.

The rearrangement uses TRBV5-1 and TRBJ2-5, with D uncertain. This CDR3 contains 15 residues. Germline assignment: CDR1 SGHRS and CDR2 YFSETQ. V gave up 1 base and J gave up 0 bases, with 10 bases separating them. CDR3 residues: CASSLTDVYQETQYF. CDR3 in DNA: TGCGCCAGCAGCTTGACAGATGTGTACCAAGAGACCCAGTACTTC.

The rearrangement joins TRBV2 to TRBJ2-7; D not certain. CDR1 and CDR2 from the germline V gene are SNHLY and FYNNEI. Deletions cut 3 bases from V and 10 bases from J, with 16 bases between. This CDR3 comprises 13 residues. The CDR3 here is CASSDLGMASQYF. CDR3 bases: TGTGCCAGCAGTGACCTAGGAATGGCCTCTCAGTACTTC. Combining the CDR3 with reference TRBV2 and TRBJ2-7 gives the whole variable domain EPEVTQTPSHQVTQMGQEVILRCVPISNHLYFYWYRQILGQKVEFLVSFYNNEISEKSEIFDDQFSVERPDGSNFTLKIRSTKLEDSAMYFCASSDLGMASQYFGPGTRLTVT.

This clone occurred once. The CDR3 DNA is TGTGCCAGCAGCCCGCGGGGGGACAGGGCGGATCAGCCCCAGCATTTT. Translated: CASSPRGDRADQPQHF. The chain couples TRBV7-3 to TRBJ1-5; 9 bases fit TRBD1. J gave up 5 bases and V 5 bases, and 10 bases lay outside the gene matches. This CDR3 contains 16 residues. Germline loops: CDR1 SGHTA, CDR2 FQGTGA.

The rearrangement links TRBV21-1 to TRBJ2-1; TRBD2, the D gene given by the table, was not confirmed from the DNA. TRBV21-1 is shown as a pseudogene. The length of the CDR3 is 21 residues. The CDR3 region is CASSKAVGVVERTSRGNEQFF. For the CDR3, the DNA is TGTGCCAGCAGCAAAGCTGTTGGAGTCGTCGAACGGACTAGTAGGGGCAATGAGCAGTTCTTC.

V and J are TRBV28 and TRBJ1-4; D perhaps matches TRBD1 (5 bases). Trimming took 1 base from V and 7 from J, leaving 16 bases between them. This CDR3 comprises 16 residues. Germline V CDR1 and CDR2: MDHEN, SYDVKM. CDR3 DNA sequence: TGTGCCAGCAGTTTATATACCCCAGGGTTTGGTGAAAAACTGTTTTTT. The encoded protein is CASSLYTPGFGEKLFF.

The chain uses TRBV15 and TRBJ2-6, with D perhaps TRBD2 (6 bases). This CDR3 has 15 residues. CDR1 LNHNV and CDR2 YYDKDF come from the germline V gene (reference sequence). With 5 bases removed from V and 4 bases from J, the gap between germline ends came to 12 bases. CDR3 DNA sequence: TGTGCCACCAGCGCCGGGGGAGTAGGGGCCAACGTCCTGACTTTC. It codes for CATSAGGVGANVLTF. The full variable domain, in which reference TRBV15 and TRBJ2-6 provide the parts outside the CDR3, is DAMVIQNPRYQVTQFGKPVTLSCSQTLNHNVMYWYQQKSSQAPKLLFHYYDKDFNNEADTPDNFQSRRPNTSFCFLDIRSPGLGDTAMYLCATSAGGVGANVLTFGAGSRLTVL.

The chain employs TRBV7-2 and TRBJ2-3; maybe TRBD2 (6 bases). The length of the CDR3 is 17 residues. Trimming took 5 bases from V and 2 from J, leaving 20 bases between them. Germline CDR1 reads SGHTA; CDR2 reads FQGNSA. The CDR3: CASSPGLSHGATDTQYF. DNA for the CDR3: TGTGCCAGCAGCCCGGGACTCTCCCATGGGGCCACAGATACGCAGTATTTT.